These 4 T cell receptor beta chains were all obtained from the same sample, sequenced in a study of Ad26.COV2.S vaccination and SARS-CoV-2 variants. Using immunoSEQ multiplex PCR, the repertoire was profiled, and TCRdb retains in-frame clones only, with some absent. The repertoire has a few hundred thousand clones, roughly 90% of them found once; the top ten carry less than 4.5%. Specified treatment: around 19 received Ad26.COV2.S at low or high dose, single or two shots; about five received placebo; per-sample allocation not given. Vaccine and placebo recipients were sampled on day 63 after the first injection. The sequenced sample was peripheral blood, obtained in a trial of Ad26.COV2.S vaccine versus placebo. The receptors here all came from a person between 18 and 65 years old who received the Ad26.COV2.S COVID-19 vaccine or a placebo.

This chain uses TRBV5-6 with TRBJ2-7, with a weak D call TRBD1 (6 bases). The CDR3 sequence is 14 residues long. Germline lookup yields CDR1 SGHDT and CDR2 YYEEEE. The V and J ends lost 0 bases and 4 bases respectively, with 11 bases between them. The CDR3, as DNA: TGTGCCAGCAGCTTGGTGGGGGCCTCGTACGAGCAGTACTTC. Its protein product is CASSLVGASYEQYF.

This chain joins TRBV19 and TRBJ1-1; D is ambiguous. This CDR3 has 15 amino acids. Between the trimmed V and J ends, which lost 1 base and 1 base, there was a span of 10 bases. The germline gives CDR1 LNHDA, CDR2 SQIVND (reference sequence). DNA for the CDR3: TGTGCCAGTAGTATAGGGTTTAGGAAGAACACTGAAGCTTTCTTT. This codes for CASSIGFRKNTEAFF.

The V gene is TRBV10-3, the J gene TRBJ2-5; 8 bases fit TRBD1. The CDR3 has 19 amino acids. Germline-derived CDR1 and CDR2 are ENHRY and SYGVKD. With 4 bases clipped from V and 4 bases from J, the junction kept 20 bases outside the gene matches. For the CDR3, the DNA is TGTGCCATCAGTGTTGATTTTGGGAAGGGACAGGCGGAAGGAGAGACCCAGTACTTC. It yields the protein CAISVDFGKGQAEGETQYF.

The chain combines TRBV2 with TRBJ2-2, with 10 bases identical to TRBD2. Per germline, CDR1 SNHLY and CDR2 FYNNEI. Trimming cost V 6 bases and J 2 bases; bases outside gene matches: 3. The CDR3 runs to 15 residues. CDR3 loop: CASRPSGGNTGELFF. The CDR3 DNA follows: TGTGCCAGCAGGCCTAGCGGGGGAAACACCGGGGAGCTGTTTTTT.